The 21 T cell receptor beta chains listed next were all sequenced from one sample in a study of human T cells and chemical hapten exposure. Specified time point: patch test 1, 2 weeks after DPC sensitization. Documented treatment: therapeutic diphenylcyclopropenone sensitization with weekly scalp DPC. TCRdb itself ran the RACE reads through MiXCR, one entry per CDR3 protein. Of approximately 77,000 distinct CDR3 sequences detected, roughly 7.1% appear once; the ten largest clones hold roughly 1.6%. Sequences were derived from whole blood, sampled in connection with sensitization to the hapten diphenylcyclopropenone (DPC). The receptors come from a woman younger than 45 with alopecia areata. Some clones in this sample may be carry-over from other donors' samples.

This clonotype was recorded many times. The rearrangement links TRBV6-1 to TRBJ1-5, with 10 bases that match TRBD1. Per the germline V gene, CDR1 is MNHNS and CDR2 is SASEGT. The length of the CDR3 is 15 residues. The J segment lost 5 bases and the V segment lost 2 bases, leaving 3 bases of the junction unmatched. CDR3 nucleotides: TGTGCCAGCAGTGAAAGGGGACAGGGGCATCAGCCCCAGCATTTT. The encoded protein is CASSERGQGHQPQHF.

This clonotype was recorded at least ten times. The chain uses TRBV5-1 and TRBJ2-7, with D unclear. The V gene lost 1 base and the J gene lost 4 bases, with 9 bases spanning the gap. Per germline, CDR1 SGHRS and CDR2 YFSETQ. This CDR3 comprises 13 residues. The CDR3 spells CASSLNLEYEQYF. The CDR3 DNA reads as TGCGCCAGCAGCTTGAACCTCGAGTACGAGCAGTACTTC.

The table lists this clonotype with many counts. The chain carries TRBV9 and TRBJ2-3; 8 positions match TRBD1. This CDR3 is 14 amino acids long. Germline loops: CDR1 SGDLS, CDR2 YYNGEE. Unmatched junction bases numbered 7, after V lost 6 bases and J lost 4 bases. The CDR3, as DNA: TGTGCCAGCAACACAGGGGGACTCTCAGATACGCAGTATTTT. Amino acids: CASNTGGLSDTQYF.

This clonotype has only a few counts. The CDR3 sequence: CASSLERVWVAETQYF. In DNA, the CDR3 is TGTGCCAGCAGCTTGGAGAGGGTCTGGGTGGCAGAGACCCAGTACTTC. The rearrangement uses TRBV5-6 and TRBJ2-5, with D possibly TRBD2 on 5 matching bases. Trimming cost V 0 bases and J 4 bases, with 16 bases left between them. This CDR3 is 16 amino acids long. Looked up from germline, CDR1 is SGHDT and CDR2 is YYEEEE.

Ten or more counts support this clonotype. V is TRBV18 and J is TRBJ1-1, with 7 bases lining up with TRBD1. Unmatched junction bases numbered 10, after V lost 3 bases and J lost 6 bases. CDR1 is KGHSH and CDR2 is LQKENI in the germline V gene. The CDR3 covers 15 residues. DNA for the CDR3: TGTGCCAGCTCACCGGGACAGCCAGTGTTGGCTGAAGCTTTCTTT. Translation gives CASSPGQPVLAEAFF.

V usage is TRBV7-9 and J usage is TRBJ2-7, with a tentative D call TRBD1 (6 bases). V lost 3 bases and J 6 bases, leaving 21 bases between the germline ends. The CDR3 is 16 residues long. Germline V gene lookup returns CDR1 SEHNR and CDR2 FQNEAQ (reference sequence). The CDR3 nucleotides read TGTGCCAGCAGCTTTCCCACAGGGAGATTATCACGCGAGCAGTACTTC. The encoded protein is CASSFPTGRLSREQYF.

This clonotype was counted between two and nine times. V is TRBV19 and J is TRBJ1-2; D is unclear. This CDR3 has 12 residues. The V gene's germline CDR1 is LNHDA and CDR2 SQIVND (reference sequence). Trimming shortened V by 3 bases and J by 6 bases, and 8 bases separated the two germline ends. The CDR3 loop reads CASSMEENGYTF. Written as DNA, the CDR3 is TGTGCCAGTAGTATGGAGGAGAATGGCTACACCTTC.

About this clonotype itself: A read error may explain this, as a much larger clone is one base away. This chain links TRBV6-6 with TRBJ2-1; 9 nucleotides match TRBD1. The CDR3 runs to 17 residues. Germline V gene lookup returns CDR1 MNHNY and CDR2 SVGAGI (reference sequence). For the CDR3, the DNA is TGTACCAGCAGTTTTTTCTCCGGGACAGGGCAGTACAATGAGCAGTTCTTC. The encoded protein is CTSSFFSGTGQYNEQFF.

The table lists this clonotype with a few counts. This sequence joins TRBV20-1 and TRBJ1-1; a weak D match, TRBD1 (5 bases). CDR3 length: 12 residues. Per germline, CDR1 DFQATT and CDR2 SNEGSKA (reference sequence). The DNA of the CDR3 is TGCGGAGCACAGGTCACGAACACTGAAGCTTTCTTT. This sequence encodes CGAQVTNTEAFF.

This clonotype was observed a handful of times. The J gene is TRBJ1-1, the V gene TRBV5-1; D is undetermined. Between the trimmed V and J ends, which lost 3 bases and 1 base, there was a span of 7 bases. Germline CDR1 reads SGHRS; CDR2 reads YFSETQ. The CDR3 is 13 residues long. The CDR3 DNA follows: TGCGCCAGCAGCTCGGGAGCGAACACTGAAGCTTTCTTT. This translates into CASSSGANTEAFF.

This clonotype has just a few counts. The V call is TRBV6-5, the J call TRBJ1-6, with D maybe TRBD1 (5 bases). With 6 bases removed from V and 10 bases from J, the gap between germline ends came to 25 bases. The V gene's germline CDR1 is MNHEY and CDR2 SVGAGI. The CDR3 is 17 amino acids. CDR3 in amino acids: CASRRGRGAGDGSPLHF. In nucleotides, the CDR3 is TGTGCCAGCAGGAGGGGTAGGGGTGCGGGCGATGGATCACCCCTCCACTTT.

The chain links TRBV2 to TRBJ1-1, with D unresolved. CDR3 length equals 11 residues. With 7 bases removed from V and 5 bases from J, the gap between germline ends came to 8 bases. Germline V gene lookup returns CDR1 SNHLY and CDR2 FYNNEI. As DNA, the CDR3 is TGTGCCAGCATGCTGGGTACTGAAGCTTTCTTT. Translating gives CASMLGTEAFF.

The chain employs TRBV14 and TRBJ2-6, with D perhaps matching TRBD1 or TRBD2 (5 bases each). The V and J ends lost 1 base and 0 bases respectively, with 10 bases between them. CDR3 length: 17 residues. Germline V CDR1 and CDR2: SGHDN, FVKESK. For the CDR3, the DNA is TGTGCCAGCAGCCAAGGGGGGTCCCTCTCTGGGGCCAACGTCCTGACTTTC. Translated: CASSQGGSLSGANVLTF.

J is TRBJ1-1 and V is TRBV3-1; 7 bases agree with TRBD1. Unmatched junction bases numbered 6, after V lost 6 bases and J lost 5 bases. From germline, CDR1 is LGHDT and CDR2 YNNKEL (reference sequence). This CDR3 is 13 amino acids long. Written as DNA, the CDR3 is TGTGCCAGCAGGCGACAGGGCGAAACTGAAGCTTTCTTT. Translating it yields CASRRQGETEAFF.

CDR3 sequence reads: CASSLLAGARTDTQYF. The DNA of the CDR3 is TGTGCCAGCTCTTTGCTAGCGGGGGCTCGGACAGATACGCAGTATTTT. V is TRBV28 and J is TRBJ2-3; 10 bases are shared with TRBD2. Germline V gene lookup returns CDR1 MDHEN and CDR2 SYDVKM. The CDR3 has 16 amino acids. V trimming: 8 bases; J trimming: 3 bases; junction bases outside the gene matches: 11.

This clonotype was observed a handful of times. CDR3 coding DNA: TGCAGTGCTAGATCCTGGGCCGAATACAATCAGCCCCAGCATTTT. It specifies CSARSWAEYNQPQHF. The chain joins TRBV20-1 to TRBJ1-5, with D uncertain. There are 15 residues in the CDR3. V was shortened by 2 bases and J by 3 bases, with 14 bases between the two germline ends. Germline V gene lookup returns CDR1 DFQATT and CDR2 SNEGSKA (reference sequence).

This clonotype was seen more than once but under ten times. The CDR3 is CASRMGGGNYNEQFF. CDR3 coding DNA: TGTGCCAGCAGGATGGGCGGGGGGAATTACAATGAGCAGTTCTTC. The chain couples TRBV6-1 to TRBJ2-1, with 8 bases fitting TRBD2. The length of the CDR3 is 15 residues. CDR1 and CDR2 from the germline V gene are MNHNS and SASEGT. V trimming: 6 bases; J trimming: 4 bases; junction bases outside the gene matches: 8.

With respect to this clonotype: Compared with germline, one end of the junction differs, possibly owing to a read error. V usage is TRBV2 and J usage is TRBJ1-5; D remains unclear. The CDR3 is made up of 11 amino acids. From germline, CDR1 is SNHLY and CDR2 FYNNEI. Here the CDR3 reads CASSENQPQNF. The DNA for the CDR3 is TGTGCCAGCAGTGAAAATCAGCCCCAGAATTTT.

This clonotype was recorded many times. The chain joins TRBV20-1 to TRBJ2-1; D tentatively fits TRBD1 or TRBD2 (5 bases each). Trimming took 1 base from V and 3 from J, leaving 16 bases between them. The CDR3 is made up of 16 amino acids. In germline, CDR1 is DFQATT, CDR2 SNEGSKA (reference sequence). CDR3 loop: CSARVPGGPRYNEQFF. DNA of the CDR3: TGCAGTGCTAGAGTTCCTGGGGGACCTCGCTACAATGAGCAGTTCTTC.

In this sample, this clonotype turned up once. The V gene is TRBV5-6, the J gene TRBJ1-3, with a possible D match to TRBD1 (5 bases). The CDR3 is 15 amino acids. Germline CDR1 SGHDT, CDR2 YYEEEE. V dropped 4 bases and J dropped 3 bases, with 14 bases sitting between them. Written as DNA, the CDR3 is TGTGCCAGCAGCCCGGGACGGTCGTTTGGAAACACCATATATTTT. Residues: CASSPGRSFGNTIYF.

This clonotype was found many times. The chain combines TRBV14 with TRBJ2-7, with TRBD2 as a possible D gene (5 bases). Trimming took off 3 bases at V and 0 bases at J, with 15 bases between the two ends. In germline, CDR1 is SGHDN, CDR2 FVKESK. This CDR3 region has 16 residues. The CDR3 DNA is TGTGCCAGCAGCCAGGGGAGTGACTTTATCTCCTACGAGCAGTACTTC. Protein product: CASSQGSDFISYEQYF.